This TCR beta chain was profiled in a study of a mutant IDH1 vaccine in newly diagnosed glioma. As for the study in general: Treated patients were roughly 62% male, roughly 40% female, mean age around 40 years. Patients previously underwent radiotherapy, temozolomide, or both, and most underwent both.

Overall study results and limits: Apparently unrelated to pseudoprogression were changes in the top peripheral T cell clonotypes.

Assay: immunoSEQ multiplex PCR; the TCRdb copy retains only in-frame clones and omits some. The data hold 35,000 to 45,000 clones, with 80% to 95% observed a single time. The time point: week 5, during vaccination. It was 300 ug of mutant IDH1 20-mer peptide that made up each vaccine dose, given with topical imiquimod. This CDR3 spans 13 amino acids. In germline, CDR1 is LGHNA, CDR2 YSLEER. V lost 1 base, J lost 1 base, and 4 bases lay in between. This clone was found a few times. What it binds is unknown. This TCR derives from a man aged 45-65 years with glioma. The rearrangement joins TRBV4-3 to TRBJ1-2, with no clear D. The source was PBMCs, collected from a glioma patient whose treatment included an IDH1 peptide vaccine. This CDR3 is CASSQGFNYGYTF. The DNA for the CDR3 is TGCGCCAGCAGCCAAGGATTTAACTATGGCTACACCTTC.